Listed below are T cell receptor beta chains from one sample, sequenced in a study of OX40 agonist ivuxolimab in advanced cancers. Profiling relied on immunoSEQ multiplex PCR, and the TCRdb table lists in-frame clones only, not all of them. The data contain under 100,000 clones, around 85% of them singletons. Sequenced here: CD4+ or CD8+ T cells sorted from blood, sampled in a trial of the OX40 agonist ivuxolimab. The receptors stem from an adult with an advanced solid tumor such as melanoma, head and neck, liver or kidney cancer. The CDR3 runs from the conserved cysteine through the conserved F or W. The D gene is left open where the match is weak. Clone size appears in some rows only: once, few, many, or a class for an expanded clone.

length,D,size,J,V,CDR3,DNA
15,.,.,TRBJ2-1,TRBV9,CASSVDAQRHNEQFF,TGTGCCAGCAGCGTAGATGCCCAGAGACACAATGAGCAGTTCTTC
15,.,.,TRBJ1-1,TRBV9,CASSERGTVVTEAFF,TGTGCCAGCAGCGAGAGAGGGACCGTCGTTACTGAAGCTTTCTTT
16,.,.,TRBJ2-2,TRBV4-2,CASSQEFGGSAGELFF,TGTGCCAGCAGCCAAGAATTCGGGGGATCTGCCGGGGAGCTGTTTTTT
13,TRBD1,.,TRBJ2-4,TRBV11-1,CASSTGQGNIQYF,TGTGCCAGCAGCACCGGACAGGGGAACATTCAGTACTTC
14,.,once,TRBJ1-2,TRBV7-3,CASSLTDGRGGYTF,TGTGCCAGCAGCTTAACTGATGGAAGGGGAGGCTACACCTTC
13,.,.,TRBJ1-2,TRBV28,CASSLGPTYGYTF,TGTGCCAGCAGTTTAGGGCCGACCTATGGCTACACCTTC
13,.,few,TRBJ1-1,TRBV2,CASSGWTTTEAFF,TGTGCCAGCAGTGGCTGGACAACCACTGAAGCTTTCTTT
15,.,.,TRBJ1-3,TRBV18,CASSPQLGEGNTIYF,TGTGCCAGCTCACCACAGTTGGGGGAAGGAAACACCATATATTTT
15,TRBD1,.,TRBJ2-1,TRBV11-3,CASSPFGTGDNEQFF,TGTGCCAGCAGCCCATTCGGGACAGGGGACAATGAGCAGTTCTTC
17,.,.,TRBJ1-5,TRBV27,CASSLSTGGNSNQPQHF,TGTGCCAGCAGTTTATCGACGGGGGGGAATAGCAATCAGCCCCAGCATTTT
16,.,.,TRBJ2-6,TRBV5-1,CASSLGDSSGANVLTF,TGCGCCAGCAGCTTGGGGGATTCGTCGGGGGCCAACGTCCTGACTTTC
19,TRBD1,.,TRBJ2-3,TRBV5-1,CASSSGQGLGRVVTDTQYF,TGCGCCAGCAGCTCAGGACAGGGCCTGGGGCGAGTGGTCACAGATACGCAGTATTTT
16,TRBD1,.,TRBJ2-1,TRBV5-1,CASSLATGQGISEQFF,TGCGCCAGCAGCTTGGCCACCGGACAGGGTATTAGTGAGCAGTTCTTC
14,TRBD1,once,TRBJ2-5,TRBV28,CASDGQGAGETQYF,TGTGCCAGCGACGGGCAGGGGGCTGGGGAGACCCAGTACTTC
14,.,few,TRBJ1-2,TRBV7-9,CASSLPGGTNGYTF,TGTGCCAGCAGCTTACCCGGGGGGACTAATGGCTACACCTTC
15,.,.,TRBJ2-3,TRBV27,CASSLRAALADTQYF,TGTGCCAGCAGTTTAAGAGCAGCCCTTGCAGATACGCAGTATTTT
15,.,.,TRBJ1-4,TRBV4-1,CASSLLPAPNEKLFF,TGCGCCAGCAGTCTTCTTCCGGCTCCGAATGAAAAACTGTTTTTT
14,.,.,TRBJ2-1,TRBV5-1,CASSLGQTYNEQFF,TGCGCCAGCAGCTTAGGGCAGACATACAATGAGCAGTTCTTC
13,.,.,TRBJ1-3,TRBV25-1,CASTGGSGNTIYF,TGTGCCAGCACAGGTGGTTCTGGAAACACCATATATTTT
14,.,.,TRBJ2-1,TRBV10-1,CASSPGTSHNEQFF,TGCGCCAGCAGTCCCGGGACATCCCACAATGAGCAGTTCTTC
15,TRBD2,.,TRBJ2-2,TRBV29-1,CSVAWGGMNTGELFF,TGCAGCGTAGCCTGGGGGGGGATGAACACCGGGGAGCTGTTTTTT
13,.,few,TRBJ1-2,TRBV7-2,CASSHRGEQGYTF,TGTGCCAGCAGCCATAGGGGGGAGCAAGGCTACACCTTC
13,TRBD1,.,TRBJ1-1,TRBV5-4,CASSVRGRTEAFF,TGTGCCAGCAGCGTAAGGGGGCGGACTGAAGCTTTCTTT
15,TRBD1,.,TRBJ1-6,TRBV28,CASSLSGQDNSPLHF,TGTGCCAGCAGTTTATCAGGACAGGATAATTCACCCCTCCACTTT
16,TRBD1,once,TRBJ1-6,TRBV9,CASSREAGTDGSPLHF,TGTGCCAGCAGCCGGGAAGCGGGGACAGACGGTTCACCCCTCCACTTT
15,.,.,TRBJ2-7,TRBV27,CASSKYDPRSYEQYF,TGTGCCAGCAGTAAATACGACCCGCGTTCCTACGAGCAGTACTTC
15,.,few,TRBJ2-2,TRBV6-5,CASRRLLRGTGELFF,TGTGCCAGCAGGCGACTACTCAGGGGCACCGGGGAGCTGTTTTTT
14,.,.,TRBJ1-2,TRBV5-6,CASSLYWDKDGYTF,TGTGCCAGCAGCTTGTATTGGGACAAGGATGGCTACACCTTC
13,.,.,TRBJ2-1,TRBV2,CASRPSTYNEQFF,TGTGCCAGCAGGCCTAGCACCTACAATGAGCAGTTCTTC
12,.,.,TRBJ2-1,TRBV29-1,CSVEAQRDEQFF,TGCAGCGTTGAAGCCCAGAGGGATGAGCAGTTCTTC
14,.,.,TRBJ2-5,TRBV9,CASSVGATQETQYF,TGTGCCAGCAGCGTAGGAGCTACTCAAGAGACCCAGTACTTC
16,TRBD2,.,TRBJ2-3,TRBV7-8,CASSTRAGGASDTQYF,TGTGCCAGCAGCACTCGGGCGGGGGGGGCCTCAGATACGCAGTATTTT
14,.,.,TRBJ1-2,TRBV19,CASSPGRDVGGYTF,TGTGCCAGTAGTCCGGGGCGGGACGTAGGGGGCTACACCTTC
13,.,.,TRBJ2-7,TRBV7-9,CASSLAGSYEQYF,TGTGCCAGCAGCTTAGCGGGATCCTACGAGCAGTACTTC
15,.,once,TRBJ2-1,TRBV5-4,CASSLATGSHNEQFF,TGTGCCAGCAGCTTGGCGACCGGGTCCCACAATGAGCAGTTCTTC
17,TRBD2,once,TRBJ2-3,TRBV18,CASSPKERGYITDTQYF,TGTGCCAGCTCACCTAAGGAGCGGGGGTACATCACAGATACGCAGTATTTT
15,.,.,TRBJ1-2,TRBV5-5,CASSHGELQNYGYTF,TGTGCCAGCAGCCACGGAGAGCTTCAAAACTATGGCTACACCTTC
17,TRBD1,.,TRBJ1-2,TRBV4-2,CASSQELGQGAVNGYTF,TGTGCCAGCAGCCAAGAGTTAGGGCAGGGGGCAGTTAATGGCTACACCTTC
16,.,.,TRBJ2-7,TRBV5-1,CASSLSVRQASYEQYF,TGCGCCAGCAGCTTGTCGGTTCGACAGGCCTCCTACGAGCAGTACTTC
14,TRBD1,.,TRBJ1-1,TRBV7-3,CASSPGQGDTEAFF,TGTGCCAGCAGCCCCGGACAGGGGGACACTGAAGCTTTCTTT
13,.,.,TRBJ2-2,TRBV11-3,CASSFSSTGELFF,TGTGCCAGCAGCTTCTCCAGCACCGGGGAGCTGTTTTTT
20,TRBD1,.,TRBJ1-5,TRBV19,CASSPGQGRANEYSNQPQHF,TGTGCCAGTAGCCCAGGACAGGGCAGGGCGAATGAGTATAGCAATCAGCCCCAGCATTTT
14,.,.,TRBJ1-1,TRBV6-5,CASRPPGGDTEAFF,TGTGCCAGCAGACCCCCAGGAGGGGACACTGAAGCTTTCTTT
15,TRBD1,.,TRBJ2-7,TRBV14,CASSQDPDRAHEQYF,TGTGCCAGCAGCCAAGATCCCGACAGGGCACACGAGCAGTACTTC
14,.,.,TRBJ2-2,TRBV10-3,CAIRGHTGTGELFF,TGTGCCATCAGGGGTCATACAGGGACCGGGGAGCTGTTTTTT
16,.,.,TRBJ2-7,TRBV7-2,CASSRRRGLTSSEQYF,TGTGCCAGCAGCCGACGCAGGGGGTTAACTAGCTCCGAGCAGTACTTC
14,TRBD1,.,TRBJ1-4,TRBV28,CASSQGGFWEKLFF,TGTGCCAGCAGCCAGGGGGGGTTCTGGGAAAAACTGTTTTTT
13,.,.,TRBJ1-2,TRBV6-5,CASSLGERGGYTF,TGTGCCAGCAGTTTGGGGGAAAGGGGTGGCTACACCTTC
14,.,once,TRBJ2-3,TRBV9,CASSVGGDTDTQYF,TGTGCCAGCAGCGTAGGGGGGGACACAGATACGCAGTATTTT
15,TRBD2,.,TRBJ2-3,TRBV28,CASSLAAGGPGTQYF,TGTGCCAGCAGTTTAGCAGCGGGGGGGCCGGGTACGCAGTATTTT